This T cell receptor beta chain was documented in a study of monozygotic twins with inflammatory bowel disease. CDR1 is DFQATT and CDR2 is SNEGSKA in the germline V gene (reference sequence). CDR3 length: 12 residues. Each sample had eight separate cDNA synthesis reactions. cDNA for TCRalpha and TCRbeta was amplified by nested PCRs of around 17 then roughly 10 cycles. No DNA is given; TCRdb re-called the 5' RACE reads and lists each CDR3 protein once. This repertoire includes around 370,000 distinct CDR3 sequences. Staff drew a 2.5 ml blood sample from each donor. Sequencing input: blood. The source of this sequence is a human donor with ulcerative colitis or Crohn's disease, or a healthy co-twin of an affected twin (not recorded which). The rearrangement joins TRBV20-1 to TRBJ1-5. The CDR3 here is CSAQNSNQPQHF.